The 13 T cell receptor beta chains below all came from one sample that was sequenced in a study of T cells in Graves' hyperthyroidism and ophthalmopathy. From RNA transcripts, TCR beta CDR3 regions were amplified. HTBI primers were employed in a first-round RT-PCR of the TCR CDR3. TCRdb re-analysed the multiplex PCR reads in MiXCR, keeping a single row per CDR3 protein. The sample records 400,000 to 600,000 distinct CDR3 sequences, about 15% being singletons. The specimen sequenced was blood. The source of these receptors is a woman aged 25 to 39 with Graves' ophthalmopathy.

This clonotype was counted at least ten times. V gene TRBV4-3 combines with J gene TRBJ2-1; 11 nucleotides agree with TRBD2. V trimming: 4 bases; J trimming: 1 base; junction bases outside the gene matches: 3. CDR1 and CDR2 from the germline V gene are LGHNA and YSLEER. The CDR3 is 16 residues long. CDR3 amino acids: CASSPRLAGSYNEQFF. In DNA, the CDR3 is TGCGCCAGCAGCCCACGACTAGCGGGATCCTACAATGAGCAGTTCTTC.

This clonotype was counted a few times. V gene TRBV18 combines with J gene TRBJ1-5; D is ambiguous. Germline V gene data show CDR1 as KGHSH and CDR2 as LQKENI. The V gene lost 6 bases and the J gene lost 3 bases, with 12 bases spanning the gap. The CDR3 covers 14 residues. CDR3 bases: TGTGCCAGCTCGCCCACCGAACCCAATCAGCCCCAGCATTTT. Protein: CASSPTEPNQPQHF.

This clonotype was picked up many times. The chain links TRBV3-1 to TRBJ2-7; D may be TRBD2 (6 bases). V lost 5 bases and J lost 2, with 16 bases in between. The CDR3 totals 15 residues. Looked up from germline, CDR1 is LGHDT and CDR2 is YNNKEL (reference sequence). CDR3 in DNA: TGTGCCAGCAGCACCTCCCTAGCGACCGCCTACGAGCAGTACTTC. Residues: CASSTSLATAYEQYF.

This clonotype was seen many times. The CDR3 DNA sequence: TGTGCCAGCAGCTTGGTAGGCGCAGTAGCCACCCATGAGCAGTTCTTC. This encodes CASSLVGAVATHEQFF. This chain links TRBV5-4 with TRBJ2-1; D is undetermined. The CDR3 contains 16 residues. CDR1 is SGHNT, CDR2 YYREEE, per germline (reference sequence). V gave up 0 bases and J gave up 8 bases, with 18 bases separating them.

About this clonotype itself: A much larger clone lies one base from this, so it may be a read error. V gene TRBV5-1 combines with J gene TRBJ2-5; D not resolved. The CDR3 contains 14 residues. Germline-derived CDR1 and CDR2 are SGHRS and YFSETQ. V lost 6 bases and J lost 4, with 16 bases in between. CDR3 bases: TGCGCCAGCACGCGAATCGGGTTCGGAGAGACCCAGTACTTC. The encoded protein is CASTRIGFGETQYF.

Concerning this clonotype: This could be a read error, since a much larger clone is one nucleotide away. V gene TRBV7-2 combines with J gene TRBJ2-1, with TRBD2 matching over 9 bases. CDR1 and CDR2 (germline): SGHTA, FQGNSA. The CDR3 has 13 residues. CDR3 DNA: TGTGCCAGCAGCTTGACTAGCGGTCATGAGCGGTTCTTC. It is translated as CASSLTSGHERFF.

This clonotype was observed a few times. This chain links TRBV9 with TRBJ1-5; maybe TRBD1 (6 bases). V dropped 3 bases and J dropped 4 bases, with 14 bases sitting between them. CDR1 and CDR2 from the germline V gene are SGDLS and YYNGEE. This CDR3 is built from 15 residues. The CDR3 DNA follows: TGTGCCAGCAGCGCACATCAGGGGAGGAATCAGCCCCAGCATTTT. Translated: CASSAHQGRNQPQHF.

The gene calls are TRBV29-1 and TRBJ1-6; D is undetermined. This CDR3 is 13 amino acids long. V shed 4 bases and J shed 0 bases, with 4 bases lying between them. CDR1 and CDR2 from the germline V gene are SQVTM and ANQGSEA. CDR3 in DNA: TGCAGCGTTGCCGGCTCCTATAATTCACCCCTCCACTTT. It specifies CSVAGSYNSPLHF. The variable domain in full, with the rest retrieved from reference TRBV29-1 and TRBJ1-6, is SAVISQKPSRDICQRGTSLTIQCQVDSQVTMMFWYRQQPGQSLTLIATANQGSEATYESGFVIDKFPISRPNLTFSTLTVSNMSPEDSSIYLCSVAGSYNSPLHFGNGTRLTVT.

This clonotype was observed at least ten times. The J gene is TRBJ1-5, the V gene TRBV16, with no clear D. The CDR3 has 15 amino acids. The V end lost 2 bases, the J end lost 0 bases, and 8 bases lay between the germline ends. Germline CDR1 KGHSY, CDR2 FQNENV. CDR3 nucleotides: TGTGCCAGCAGCCAAACCAGATATAGCAATCAGCCCCAGCATTTT. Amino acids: CASSQTRYSNQPQHF.

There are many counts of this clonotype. The CDR3 coding sequence is TGCGCCAGCAGCTTGACAGGGACTCGCTACGAGCAGTACTTC. Amino acids: CASSLTGTRYEQYF. The V and J genes are TRBV5-1 and TRBJ2-7; D might be TRBD1 or TRBD2, each matching 6 bases. The ends were cut back, 1 base at V and 3 bases at J, with 11 bases in the middle. The CDR3 loop spans 14 amino acids. CDR1 is SGHRS, CDR2 YFSETQ, per germline.

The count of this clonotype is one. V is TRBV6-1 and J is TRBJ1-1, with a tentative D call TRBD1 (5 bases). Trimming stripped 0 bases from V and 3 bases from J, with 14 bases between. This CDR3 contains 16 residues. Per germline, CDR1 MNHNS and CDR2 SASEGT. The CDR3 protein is CASSEAGRAGDTEAFF. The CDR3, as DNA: TGTGCCAGCAGTGAAGCGGGCAGGGCGGGGGACACTGAAGCTTTCTTT.

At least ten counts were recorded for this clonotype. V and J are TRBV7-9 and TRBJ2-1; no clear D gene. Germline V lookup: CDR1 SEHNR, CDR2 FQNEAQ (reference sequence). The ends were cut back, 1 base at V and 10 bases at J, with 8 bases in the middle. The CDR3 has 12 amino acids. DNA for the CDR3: TGTGCCAGCAGCTTAGGAGTGGGAGAGCAGTTCTTC. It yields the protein CASSLGVGEQFF.

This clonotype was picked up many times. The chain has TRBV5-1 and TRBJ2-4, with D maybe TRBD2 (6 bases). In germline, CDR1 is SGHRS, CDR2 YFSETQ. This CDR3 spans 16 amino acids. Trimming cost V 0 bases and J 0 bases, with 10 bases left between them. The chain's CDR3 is CASSLGDGGAKNIQYF. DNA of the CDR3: TGCGCCAGCAGCTTGGGGGACGGGGGAGCCAAAAACATTCAGTACTTC. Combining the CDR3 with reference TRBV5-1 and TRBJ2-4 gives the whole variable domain KAGVTQTPRYLIKTRGQQVTLSCSPISGHRSVSWYQQTPGQGLQFLFEYFSETQRNKGNFPGRFSGRQFSNSRSEMNVSTLELGDSALYLCASSLGDGGAKNIQYFGAGTRLSVL.